The clone carrying this T cell receptor beta chain was counted ten times or more. These data originate in a study of early T cells in non-severe SARS-CoV-2 infection. Looking at the study overall: Unpaired chains resulted from sequencing bulk RNA of unsorted whole blood.

Germline CDR1 SGHTA, CDR2 FQGNSA. This CDR3 is built from 14 residues. V shed 2 bases and J 4 bases; nucleotides not matched to a gene: 3. cDNA molecules, individually, were tagged with unique molecular identifiers. MiXCR, run by TCRdb on the 5' RACE reads, gives a single entry per CDR3 protein. This sample carries more than 80,000 distinct CDR3 sequences, 16% of them seen once, and the ten largest clones take roughly 1.3%. Sequencing was done on a sample of whole blood. This sequence was found in an adult who was a healthcare worker with PCR-confirmed SARS-CoV-2 infection or an uninfected control (not recorded which). This chain links TRBV7-2 with TRBJ2-7; TRBD2 matches at 9 bases. Here the CDR3 DNA reads TGTGCCAGCAGCTTACTAGCGGGAATGTACGAGCAGTACTTC. Its translation is CASSLLAGMYEQYF.